The text below deals with one T cell receptor beta chain. Its antigen remains unidentified. The input lacks base qualities; no much larger clone sits a single base away. Donors were roughly 40 systemically healthy Caucasian individuals from Russia aged about 6 to 100 years. Each donor gave approximately 9.3 milliliters of peripheral blood, collected into EDTA-treated Vacutainer tubes. Ficoll-Paque density-gradient centrifugation was used to isolate PBMCs, with at least 7 million per sample. Trizol reagent was used to extract total RNA from the PBMCs, yielding at least 6 micrograms per sample. Naive CD45RAhigh/CD27high T cell percentages were measured by flow cytometry on a PBMC aliquot from every donor. This specimen comes from a study of blood T cells in healthy people across ages (dated by TCRdb to 2015 to 2017). Study-level background: Template switching captured roughly one uniquely barcoded TCR beta cDNA molecule per two T cells in model experiments. Using deep sequencing normalized with unique cDNA molecular identifiers, the study measured how TCR beta repertoire diversity changes with age. Four age groups were formed from the donors: young (average roughly 15 years), middle-aged (approximately 41), aged (roughly 56) and long-lived (roughly 81). To avoid experimental bias, donors of different ages were randomly spread across the sequencing lanes. Using the same blood draw, the study looked at two additional independent replicas of 1 million unique cDNA reads for two donors, one aged 18 to 29 and the other aged 80 or older. Results and caveats for the whole study, not just this receptor: Estimates of total diversity based on one million sequenced T cells were considered lower bounds and underestimates. The percentage of naive T cells measured by flow cytometry correlated strongly with observed TCR beta diversity. Donor CMV infection status was unknown, potentially confounding age-related changes in expanded clonotypes. Observed TCR beta diversity per million T cells fell roughly linearly with age, and a significant reduction was already apparent by age roughly 40. Compared with the aged group, the long-lived group had more naive CD4+ T cells, fewer expanded clones and increased TCR diversity, a pattern suggesting age selection. Conclusive comparison of naive and antigen-experienced compartments was prevented by the profiling of bulk unsorted PBMCs.

The CDR3 runs 14 amino acids, cysteine and phenylalanine included. Just CDR3 DNA is preserved here, 42 bases in frame from base 1. The library was made by 5' RACE. Reads for this sample came from an Illumina HiSeq 2500. A second PCR of roughly 6 to 11 cycles was run with a J-beta primer mix and a sample-barcoded 5' primer. A unique molecular identifier was introduced onto each TCR beta cDNA molecule by a template-switch 5' adaptor carrying 12 random nucleotides. At least 2.5 million CDR3-containing paired-end reads were obtained from each sample. First-strand cDNA was synthesized from all RNA with the Mint cDNA synthesis kit, primed by a TRBC-specific oligonucleotide. Following uracil-DNA glycosylase treatment, a first 18-cycle PCR with universal primers M1SS and BC2_uni_R was performed on all cDNA. Per the original workflow: Normalization of each sample was performed by random selection of 1 million high-quality reads, each carrying a distinct molecular identifier. Reads with shared molecular identifiers were discarded instead of being binned into consensus sequences. CDR3 identification, clonotype clustering and error correction used MiTCR with a Q25 quality threshold and the strictest error-elimination algorithm. A nonparametric unseen species model using Euler transformation provided a lower-bound estimate of total TCR beta diversity. Through fastp at Q25 and MiXCR, TCRdb rebuilt clones from the public reads, retaining in-frame beta chains. Records with the same CDR3 protein are collapsed into one entry carrying the most frequent genes and DNA. The V and J calls follow TCRdb's processing rather than the paper's. This sample has roughly 1,500,000 distinct CDR3 sequences in its table, and approximately 40% of those were observed once. The ten largest make up 7% to 9.5% of the sample.

The TCR comes from a woman younger than 30 in good health. Input material: blood. This receptor chain uses TRBV21-1 and TRBJ2-7; the D segment call TRBD1 is taken from the table without a DNA check. TRBV21-1 is a pseudogene locus. The CDR3: CASSCTRRRYEQYF. The bases are TGTGCCAGCAGCTGCACCCGGAGGCGGTACGAGCAGTACTTC.